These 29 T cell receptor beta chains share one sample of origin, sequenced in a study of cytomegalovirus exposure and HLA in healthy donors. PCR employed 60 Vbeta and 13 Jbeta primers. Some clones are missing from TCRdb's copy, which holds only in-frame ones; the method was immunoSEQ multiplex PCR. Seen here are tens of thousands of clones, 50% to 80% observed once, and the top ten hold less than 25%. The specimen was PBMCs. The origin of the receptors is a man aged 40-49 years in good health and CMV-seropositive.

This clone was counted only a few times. The CDR3, as DNA: TGTGCCAGCAGCTTAGCCAGGGAGGGCACTGAAGCTTTCTTT. This sequence encodes CASSLAREGTEAFF. The J gene is TRBJ1-1, the V gene TRBV7-6; tentatively, D is TRBD1 (5 bases). V shed 0 bases and J shed 4 bases, with 9 bases lying between them. Germline V gene data show CDR1 as SGHVS and CDR2 as FNYEAQ. The CDR3 runs to 14 residues. The full variable domain, rest sourced from reference TRBV7-6 and TRBJ1-1, is GAGVSQSPRYKVTKRGQDVALRCDPISGHVSLYWYRQALGQGPEFLTYFNYEAQQDKSGLPNDRFSAERPEGSISTLTIQRTEQRDSAMYRCASSLAREGTEAFFGQGTRLTVV.

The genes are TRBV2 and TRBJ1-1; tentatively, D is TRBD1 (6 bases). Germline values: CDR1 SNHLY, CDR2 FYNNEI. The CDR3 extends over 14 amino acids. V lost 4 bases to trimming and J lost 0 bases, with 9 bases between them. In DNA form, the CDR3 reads TGTGCCAGCAGTGCGAGACAGGTGAACACTGAAGCTTTCTTT. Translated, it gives CASSARQVNTEAFF.

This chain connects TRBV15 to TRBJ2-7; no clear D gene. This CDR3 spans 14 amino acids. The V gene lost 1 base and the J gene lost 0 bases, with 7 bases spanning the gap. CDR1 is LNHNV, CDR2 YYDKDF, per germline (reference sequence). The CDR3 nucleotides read TGTGCCACCAGCAGAGTACATCCCTCCTACGAGCAGTACTTC. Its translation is CATSRVHPSYEQYF. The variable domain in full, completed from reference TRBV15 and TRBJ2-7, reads DAMVIQNPRYQVTQFGKPVTLSCSQTLNHNVMYWYQQKSSQAPKLLFHYYDKDFNNEADTPDNFQSRRPNTSFCFLDIRSPGLGDTAMYLCATSRVHPSYEQYFGPGTRLTVT.

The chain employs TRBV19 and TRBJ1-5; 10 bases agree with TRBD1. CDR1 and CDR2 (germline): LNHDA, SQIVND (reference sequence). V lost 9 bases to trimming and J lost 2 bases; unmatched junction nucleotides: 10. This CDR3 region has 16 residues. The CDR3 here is CARNPGQGTGNQPQHF. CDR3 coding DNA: TGTGCCAGAAACCCGGGACAGGGGACGGGCAATCAGCCCCAGCATTTT.

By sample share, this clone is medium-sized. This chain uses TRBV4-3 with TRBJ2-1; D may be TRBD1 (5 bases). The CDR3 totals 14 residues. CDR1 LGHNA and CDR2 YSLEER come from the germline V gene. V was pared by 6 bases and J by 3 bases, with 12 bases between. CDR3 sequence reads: CASSPMTDYNEQFF. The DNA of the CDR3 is TGCGCCAGCAGTCCGATGACAGACTACAATGAGCAGTTCTTC.

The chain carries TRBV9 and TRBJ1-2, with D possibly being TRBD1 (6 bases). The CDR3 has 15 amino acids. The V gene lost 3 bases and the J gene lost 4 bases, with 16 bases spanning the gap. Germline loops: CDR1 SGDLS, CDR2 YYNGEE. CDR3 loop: CASSGRGQLGYGYTF. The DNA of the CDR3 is TGTGCCAGCAGCGGTAGGGGACAACTCGGCTATGGCTACACCTTC.

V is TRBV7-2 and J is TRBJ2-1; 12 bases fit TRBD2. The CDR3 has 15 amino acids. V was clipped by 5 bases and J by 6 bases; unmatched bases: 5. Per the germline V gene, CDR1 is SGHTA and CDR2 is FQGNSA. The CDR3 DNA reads TGTGCCAGCAGCAATGGACTAGCGGGACTCAATGAGCAGTTCTTC. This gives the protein CASSNGLAGLNEQFF.

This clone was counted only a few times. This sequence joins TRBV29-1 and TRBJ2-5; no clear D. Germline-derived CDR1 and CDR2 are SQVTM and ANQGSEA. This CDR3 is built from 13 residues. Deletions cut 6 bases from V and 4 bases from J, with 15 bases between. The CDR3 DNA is TGCAGCGTCAAGACCGCAGGTGGAGAGACCCAGTACTTC. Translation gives CSVKTAGGETQYF.

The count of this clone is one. DNA for the CDR3: TGTGCCAGCAGCCATGGGAGGCTTTGGGATACGCAGTATTTT. Translating gives CASSHGRLWDTQYF. The V and J genes are TRBV7-9 and TRBJ2-3; possibly TRBD2 for D (6 bases). Trimming left V 5 bases short and J 6 bases short, with 15 bases between. The V gene's germline CDR1 is SEHNR and CDR2 FQNEAQ (reference sequence). This CDR3 is built from 14 residues.

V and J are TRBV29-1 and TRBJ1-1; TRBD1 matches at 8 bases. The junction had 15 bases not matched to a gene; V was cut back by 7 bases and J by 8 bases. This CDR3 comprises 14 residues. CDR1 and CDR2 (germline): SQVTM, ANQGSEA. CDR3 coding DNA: TGCAGCGCCCGAGGACAGGGCCAGACTTTAGAAGCTTTCTTT. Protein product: CSARGQGQTLEAFF.

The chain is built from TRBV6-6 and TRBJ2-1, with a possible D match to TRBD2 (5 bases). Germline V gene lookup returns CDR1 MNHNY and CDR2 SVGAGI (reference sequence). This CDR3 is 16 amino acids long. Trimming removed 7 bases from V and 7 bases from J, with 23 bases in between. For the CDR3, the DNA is TGTGCCAGCACCCTACTTGGGCGGGCTTTAAGGAATGAGCAGTTCTTC. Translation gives CASTLLGRALRNEQFF.

DNA for the CDR3: TGTGCCAGCAGGAGCGGGGCTACAACAGATACGCAGTATTTT. Amino acid sequence: CASRSGATTDTQYF. The rearrangement links TRBV7-3 to TRBJ2-3; 7 bases agree with TRBD2. The V gene's germline CDR1 is SGHTA and CDR2 FQGTGA. Trimming removed 6 bases from V and 3 bases from J; junction bases left unmatched: 6. The CDR3 is 14 residues long.

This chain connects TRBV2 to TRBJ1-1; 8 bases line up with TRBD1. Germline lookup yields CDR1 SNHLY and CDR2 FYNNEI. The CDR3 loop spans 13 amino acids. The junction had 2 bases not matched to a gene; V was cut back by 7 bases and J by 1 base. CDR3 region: CASTQGGNTEAFF. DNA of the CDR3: TGTGCCAGCACACAGGGGGGGAACACTGAAGCTTTCTTT.

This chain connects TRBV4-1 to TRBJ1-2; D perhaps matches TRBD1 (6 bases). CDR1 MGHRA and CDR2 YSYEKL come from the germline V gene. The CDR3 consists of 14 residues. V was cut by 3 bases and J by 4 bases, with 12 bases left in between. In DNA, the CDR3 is TGCGCCAGCAGCCAGGACAGTATGGGCTATGGCTACACCTTC. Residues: CASSQDSMGYGYTF.

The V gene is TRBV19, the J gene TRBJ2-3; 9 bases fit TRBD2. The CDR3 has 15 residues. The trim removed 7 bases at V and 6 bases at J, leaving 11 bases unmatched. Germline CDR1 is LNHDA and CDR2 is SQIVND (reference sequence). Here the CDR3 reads CASTNLGTSFDTQYF. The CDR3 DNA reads TGTGCCAGTACCAACCTAGGGACTAGCTTCGATACGCAGTATTTT.

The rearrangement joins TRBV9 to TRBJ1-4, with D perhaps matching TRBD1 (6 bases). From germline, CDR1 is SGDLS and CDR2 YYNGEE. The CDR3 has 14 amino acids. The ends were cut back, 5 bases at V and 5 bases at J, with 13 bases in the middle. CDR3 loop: CASSTQGMNEKLFF. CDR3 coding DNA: TGTGCCAGCAGTACACAGGGAATGAATGAAAAACTGTTTTTT.

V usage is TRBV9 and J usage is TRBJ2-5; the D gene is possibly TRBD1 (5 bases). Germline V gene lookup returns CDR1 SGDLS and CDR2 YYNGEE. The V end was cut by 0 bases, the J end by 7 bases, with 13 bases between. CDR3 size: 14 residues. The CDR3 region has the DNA TGTGCCAGCAGCGTAGTATCAGGGTCGGGGACCCAGTACTTC. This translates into CASSVVSGSGTQYF.

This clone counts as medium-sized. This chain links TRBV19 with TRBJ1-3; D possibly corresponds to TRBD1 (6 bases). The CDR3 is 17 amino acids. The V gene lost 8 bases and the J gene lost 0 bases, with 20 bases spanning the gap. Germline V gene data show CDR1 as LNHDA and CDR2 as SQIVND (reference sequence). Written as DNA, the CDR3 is TGTGCCAGTCGCCAATCCCTACAGGGCAACTCTGGAAACACCATATATTTT. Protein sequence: CASRQSLQGNSGNTIYF.

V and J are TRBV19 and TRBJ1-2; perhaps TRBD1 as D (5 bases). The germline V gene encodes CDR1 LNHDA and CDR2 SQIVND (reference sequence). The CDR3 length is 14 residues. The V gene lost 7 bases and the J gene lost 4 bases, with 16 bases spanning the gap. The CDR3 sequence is CASKFQGSIYGYTF. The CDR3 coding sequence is TGTGCCAGTAAGTTCCAGGGATCTATCTATGGCTACACCTTC.

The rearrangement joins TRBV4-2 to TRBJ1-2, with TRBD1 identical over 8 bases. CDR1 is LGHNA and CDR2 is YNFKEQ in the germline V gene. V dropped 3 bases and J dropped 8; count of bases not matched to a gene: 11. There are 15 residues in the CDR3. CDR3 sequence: CASSQGGQGEGGYTF. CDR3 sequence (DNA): TGTGCCAGCAGCCAGGGCGGACAGGGAGAAGGAGGCTACACCTTC.

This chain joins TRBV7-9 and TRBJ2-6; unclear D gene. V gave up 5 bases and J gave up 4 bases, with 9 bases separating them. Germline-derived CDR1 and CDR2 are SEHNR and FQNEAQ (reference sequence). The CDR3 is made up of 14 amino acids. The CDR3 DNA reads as TGTGCCAGCAGCCGTCAGGAAGGGGCCAACGTCCTGACTTTC. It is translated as CASSRQEGANVLTF.

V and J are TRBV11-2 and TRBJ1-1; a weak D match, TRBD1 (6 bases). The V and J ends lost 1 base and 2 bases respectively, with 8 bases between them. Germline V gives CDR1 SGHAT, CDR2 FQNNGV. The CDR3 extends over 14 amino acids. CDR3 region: CASSLGQVNTEAFF. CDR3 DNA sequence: TGTGCCAGCAGCTTAGGACAGGTTAACACTGAAGCTTTCTTT.

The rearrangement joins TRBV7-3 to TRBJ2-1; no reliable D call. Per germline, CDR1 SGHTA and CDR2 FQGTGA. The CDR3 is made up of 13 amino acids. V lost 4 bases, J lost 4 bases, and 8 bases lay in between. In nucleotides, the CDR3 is TGTGCCAGCAGCTACGGCGGATACAATGAGCAGTTCTTC. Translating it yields CASSYGGYNEQFF.

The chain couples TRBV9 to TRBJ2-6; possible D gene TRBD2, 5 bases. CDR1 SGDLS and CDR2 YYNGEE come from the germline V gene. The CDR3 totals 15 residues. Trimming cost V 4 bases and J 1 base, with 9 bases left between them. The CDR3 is CASSIGVSGANVLTF. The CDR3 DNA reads TGTGCCAGCAGCATCGGGGTTTCTGGGGCCAACGTCCTGACTTTC. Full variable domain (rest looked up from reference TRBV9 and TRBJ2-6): DSGVTQTPKHLITATGQRVTLRCSPRSGDLSVYWYQQSLDQGLQFLIQYYNGEERAKGNILERFSAQQFPDLHSELNLSSLELGDSALYFCASSIGVSGANVLTFGAGSRLTVL.

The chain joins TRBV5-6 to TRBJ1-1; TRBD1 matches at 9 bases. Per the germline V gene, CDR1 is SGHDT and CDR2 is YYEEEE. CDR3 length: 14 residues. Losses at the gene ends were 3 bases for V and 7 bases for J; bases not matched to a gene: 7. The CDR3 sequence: CASSWTGEVSEAFF. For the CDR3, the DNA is TGTGCCAGCAGCTGGACAGGGGAAGTAAGTGAAGCTTTCTTT.

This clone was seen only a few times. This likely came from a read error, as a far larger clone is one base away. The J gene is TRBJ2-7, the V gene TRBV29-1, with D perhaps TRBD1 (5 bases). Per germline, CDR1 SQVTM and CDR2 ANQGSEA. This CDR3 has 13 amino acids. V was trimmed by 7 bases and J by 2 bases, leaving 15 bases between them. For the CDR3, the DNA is TGCAGCGCTGTGAAGGGGAATACCTACGAGCAGTACTTC. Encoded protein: CSAVKGNTYEQYF.

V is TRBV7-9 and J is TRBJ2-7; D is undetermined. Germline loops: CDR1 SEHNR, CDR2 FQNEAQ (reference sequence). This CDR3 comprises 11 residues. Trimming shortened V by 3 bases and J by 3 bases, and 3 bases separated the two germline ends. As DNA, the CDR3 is TGTGCCAGCAGCTTCTTCTACGAGCAGTACTTC. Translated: CASSFFYEQYF.

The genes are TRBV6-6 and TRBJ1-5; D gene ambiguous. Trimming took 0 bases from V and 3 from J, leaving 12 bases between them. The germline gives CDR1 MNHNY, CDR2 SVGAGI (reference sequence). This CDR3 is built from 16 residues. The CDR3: CASSYSSGLYNQPQHF. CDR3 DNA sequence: TGTGCCAGCAGTTACTCGAGTGGTTTATACAATCAGCCCCAGCATTTT.

The CDR3 sequence is CASSLGEVEGKLFF. The CDR3 DNA sequence: TGTGCCAGCAGCTTAGGTGAAGTTGAGGGAAAACTGTTTTTT. The chain employs TRBV7-9 and TRBJ1-4; D unclear. Germline assignment: CDR1 SEHNR and CDR2 FQNEAQ (reference sequence). V gave up 1 base and J gave up 10 bases, with 13 bases separating them. The CDR3 runs to 14 residues.